The 8 T cell receptor beta chains given below trace back to one sample, sequenced in a study of control samples from healthy donors and cancer patients. Repertoires were generated with immunoSEQ multiplex PCR, while TCRdb's copy carries only in-frame clones and drops some. The sample has around 110,000 clones, 85% to 90% seen once. The sequencing input was PBMCs. These receptors originate from a woman between 50 and 59 years old with colorectal cancer.

The rearrangement uses TRBV19 and TRBJ2-6; D is unresolved. Trimming pared 8 bases from V and 0 bases from J, leaving 5 bases between. CDR3 length: 13 residues. Germline CDR1 reads LNHDA; CDR2 reads SQIVND (reference sequence). CDR3 DNA sequence: TGTGCCAGTGGGGACTCTGGGGCCAACGTCCTGACTTTC. This sequence encodes CASGDSGANVLTF.

This chain joins TRBV2 and TRBJ2-7; TRBD2 might be the D (6 bases). The CDR3 is 14 residues long. Germline loops: CDR1 SNHLY, CDR2 FYNNEI. Trimming left V 7 bases short and J 4 bases short, with 17 bases between. CDR3 nucleotides: TGTGCCAGCAAGGGTGGGACGGCGGGGTACGAGCAGTACTTC. Protein sequence: CASKGGTAGYEQYF.

The chain uses TRBV11-2 and TRBJ2-7; D not certain. The germline CDR1 and CDR2 sequences are SGHAT and FQNNGV. This CDR3 is built from 15 residues. The V end lost 4 bases, the J end lost 3 bases, and 16 bases lay between the germline ends. The CDR3 DNA reads TGTGCCAGCAGCTCAGACCTACCACCCCGCTACGAGCAGTACTTC. Amino acids: CASSSDLPPRYEQYF.

The J gene is TRBJ1-3, the V gene TRBV3-1 (or the pseudogene TRBV3-2); D is unclear. The germline V gene encodes CDR1 LGHDT and CDR2 YNNKEL (reference sequence). Trimming stripped 2 bases from V and 3 bases from J, with 2 bases between. This CDR3 has 12 residues. The CDR3 loop is CASSQLGNTIYF. The CDR3 region has the DNA TGTGCCAGCAGCCAACTTGGAAACACCATATATTTT.

The V and J genes are TRBV30 and TRBJ2-3, with a tentative D call TRBD1 (6 bases). CDR1 is GTSNPN, CDR2 SVGIG, per germline (reference sequence). This CDR3 is 14 amino acids long. Trimming cost V 4 bases and J 4 bases, with 15 bases left between them. This CDR3 is CAWTRGLLPDTQYF. The CDR3 DNA follows: TGTGCCTGGACCAGGGGATTACTTCCAGATACGCAGTATTTT.

The CDR3 spells CASSLDRGGEKLFF. In nucleotides, the CDR3 is TGTGCCAGCAGCTTAGACAGGGGAGGAGAAAAACTGTTTTTT. The gene calls are TRBV7-9 and TRBJ1-4; TRBD1 matches at 7 bases. After removal of 1 base from V and 8 bases from J, the junction contained 4 bases not matched to a gene. The V gene's germline CDR1 is SEHNR and CDR2 FQNEAQ (reference sequence). This CDR3 region has 14 residues.

This chain uses TRBV20-1 with TRBJ1-2, with D perhaps TRBD1 (6 bases). V was cut by 3 bases and J by 4 bases, with 18 bases left in between. CDR1 and CDR2 (germline): DFQATT, SNEGSKA (reference sequence). This CDR3 is 15 amino acids long. The chain's CDR3 is CSASPRVEGGYGYTF. The CDR3 nucleotides read TGCAGTGCTAGTCCCAGGGTGGAGGGGGGCTATGGCTACACCTTC.

The CDR3 protein is CASSLGVQLEAFF. CDR3 in DNA: TGTGCCAGCAGTTTAGGAGTACAACTCGAAGCTTTCTTT. The genes are TRBV12-3 or TRBV12-4 and TRBJ1-1; D not resolved. CDR3 length: 13 residues. V gave up 1 base and J gave up 8 bases, with 11 bases separating them.